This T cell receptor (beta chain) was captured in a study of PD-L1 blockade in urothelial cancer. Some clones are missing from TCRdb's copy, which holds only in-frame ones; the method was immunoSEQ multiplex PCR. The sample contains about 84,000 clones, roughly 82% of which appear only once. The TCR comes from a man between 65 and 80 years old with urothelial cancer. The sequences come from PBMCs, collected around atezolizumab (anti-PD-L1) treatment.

The CDR3 sequence: CASSQDLDSMNTEAFF. CDR3 in DNA: TGCGCCAGCAGCCAAGATCTTGACAGCATGAACACTGAAGCTTTCTTT. The genes are TRBV4-3 and TRBJ1-1; D is perhaps TRBD1 (5 bases). Germline lookup yields CDR1 LGHNA and CDR2 YSLEER. Trimming removed 0 bases at V and 0 bases at J, with 11 bases between. The CDR3 contains 16 residues.